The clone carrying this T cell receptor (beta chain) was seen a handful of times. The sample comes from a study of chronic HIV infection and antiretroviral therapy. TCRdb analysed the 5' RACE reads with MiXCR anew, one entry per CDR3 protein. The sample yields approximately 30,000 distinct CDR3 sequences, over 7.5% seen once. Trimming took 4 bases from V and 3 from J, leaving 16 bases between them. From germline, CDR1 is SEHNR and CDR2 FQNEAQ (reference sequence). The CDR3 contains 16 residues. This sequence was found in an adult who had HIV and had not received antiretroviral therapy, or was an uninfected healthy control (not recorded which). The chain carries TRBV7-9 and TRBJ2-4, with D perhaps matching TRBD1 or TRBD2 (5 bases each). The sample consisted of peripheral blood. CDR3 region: CASSSPTRDGKNIQYF. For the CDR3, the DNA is TGTGCCAGCAGCTCGCCAACCCGGGACGGCAAAAACATTCAGTACTTC.